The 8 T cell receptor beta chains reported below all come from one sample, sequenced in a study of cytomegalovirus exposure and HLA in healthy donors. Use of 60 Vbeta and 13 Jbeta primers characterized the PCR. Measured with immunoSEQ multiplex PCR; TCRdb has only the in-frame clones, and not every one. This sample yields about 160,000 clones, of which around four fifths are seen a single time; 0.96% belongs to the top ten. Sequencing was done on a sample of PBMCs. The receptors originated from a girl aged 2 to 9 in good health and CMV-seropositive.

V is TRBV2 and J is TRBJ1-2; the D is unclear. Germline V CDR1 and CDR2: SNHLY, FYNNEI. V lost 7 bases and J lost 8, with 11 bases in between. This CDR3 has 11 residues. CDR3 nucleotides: TGTGCCAGCACCTCGCGAGGGGGCTACACCTTC. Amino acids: CASTSRGGYTF.

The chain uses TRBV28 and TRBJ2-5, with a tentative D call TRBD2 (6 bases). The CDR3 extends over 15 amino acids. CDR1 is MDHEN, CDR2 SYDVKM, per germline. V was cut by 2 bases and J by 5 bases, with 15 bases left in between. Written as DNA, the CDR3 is TGTGCCAGCAGTTTAGGAGGGAGCCTAGCTGAGACCCAGTACTTC. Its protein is CASSLGGSLAETQYF.

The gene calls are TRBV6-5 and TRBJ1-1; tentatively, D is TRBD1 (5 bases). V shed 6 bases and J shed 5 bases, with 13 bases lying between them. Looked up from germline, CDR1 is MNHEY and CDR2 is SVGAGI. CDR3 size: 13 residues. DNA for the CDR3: TGTGCCAGCAGACGCGGACATCTAACTGAAGCTTTCTTT. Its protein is CASRRGHLTEAFF.

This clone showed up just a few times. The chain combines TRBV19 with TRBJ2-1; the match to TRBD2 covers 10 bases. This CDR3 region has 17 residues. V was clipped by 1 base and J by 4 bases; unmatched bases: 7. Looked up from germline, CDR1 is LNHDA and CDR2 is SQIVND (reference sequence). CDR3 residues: CASSIGAGGPLYNEQFF. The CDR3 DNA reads TGTGCCAGTAGTATAGGAGCGGGAGGGCCACTTTACAATGAGCAGTTCTTC.

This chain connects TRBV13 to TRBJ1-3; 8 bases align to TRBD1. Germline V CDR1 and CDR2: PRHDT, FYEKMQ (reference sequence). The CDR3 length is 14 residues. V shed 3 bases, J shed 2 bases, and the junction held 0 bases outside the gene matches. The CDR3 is CASSLTGAGNTIYF. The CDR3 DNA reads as TGTGCCAGCAGCTTGACAGGGGCTGGAAACACCATATATTTT.

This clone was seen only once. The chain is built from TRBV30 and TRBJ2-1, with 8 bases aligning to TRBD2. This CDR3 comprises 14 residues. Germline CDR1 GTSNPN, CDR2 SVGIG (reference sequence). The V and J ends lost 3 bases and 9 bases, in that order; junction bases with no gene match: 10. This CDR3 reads CAWRPAGGSSEQFF. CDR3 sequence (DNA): TGTGCCTGGAGGCCGGCGGGAGGTAGTAGTGAGCAGTTCTTC.

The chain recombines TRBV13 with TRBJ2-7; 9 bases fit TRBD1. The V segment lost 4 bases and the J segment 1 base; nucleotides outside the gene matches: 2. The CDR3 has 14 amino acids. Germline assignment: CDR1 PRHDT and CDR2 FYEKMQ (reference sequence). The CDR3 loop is CASSSGTGSYEQYF. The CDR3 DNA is TGTGCCAGCAGCTCTGGGACAGGGTCCTACGAGCAGTACTTC.

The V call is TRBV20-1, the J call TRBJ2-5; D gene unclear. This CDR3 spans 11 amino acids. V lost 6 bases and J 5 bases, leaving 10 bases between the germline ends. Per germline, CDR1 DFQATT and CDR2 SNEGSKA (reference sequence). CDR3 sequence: CSAQRRETQYF. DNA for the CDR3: TGCAGTGCCCAGCGAAGGGAGACCCAGTACTTC.